Shown below are 18 T cell receptor beta chains from a single sample sequenced in a study of T cells expressing NK-cell markers. Reanalyzing the 5' RACE reads, TCRdb keeps one entry per CDR3 protein, without DNA. The table lists 300,000 to 500,000 distinct CDR3 sequences, with about 10% in the top ten. The material sequenced was blood T cells: a sorted CD56 or NKG2C T cell subset, CD4+ or CD8+ T cells, or bulk PBMC T cells (not recorded which). Receptors originate from a woman between 50 and 59 years old in good health.

This sequence joins TRBV5-1 and TRBJ2-3; the TCRdb D gene call, TRBD2, has no DNA to confirm it. This CDR3 region has 20 residues. The germline CDR1 and CDR2 sequences are SGHRS and YFSETQ. This CDR3 reads CASRGRGGGPPFGSTDTQYF.

V and J are TRBV20-1 and TRBJ2-3; the D call from TCRdb, TRBD1, cannot be confirmed without DNA. The CDR3 is 12 amino acids. Germline V CDR1 and CDR2: DFQATT, SNEGSKA (reference sequence). This CDR3 is CSAPQGTNTQYF.

The V and J genes are TRBV4-1 and TRBJ2-7; the D gene TCRdb calls, TRBD2, cannot be checked with no DNA. The CDR3 has 19 amino acids. CDR1 MGHRA and CDR2 YSYEKL come from the germline V gene. The CDR3 is CASSQEYELRLAGSYEQYF.

This chain uses TRBV2 with TRBJ1-6. The CDR3 loop spans 15 amino acids. The germline V gene has CDR1 SNHLY and CDR2 FYNNEI. CDR3 region: CASSTFEGNNSPLHF.

V is TRBV15 and J is TRBJ1-3; the TCRdb call, TRBD1, lacks DNA for checking. CDR3 length: 15 residues. Germline CDR1 LNHNV, CDR2 YYDKDF (reference sequence). CDR3 residues: CATSSLGASGNTIYF. Together with reference TRBV15 and TRBJ1-3, the CDR3 gives the full variable domain: DAMVIQNPRYQVTQFGKPVTLSCSQTLNHNVMYWYQQKSSQAPKLLFHYYDKDFNNEADTPDNFQSRRPNTSFCFLDIRSPGLGDTAMYLCATSSLGASGNTIYFGEGSWLTVV.

The chain joins TRBV5-1 to TRBJ2-3; TCRdb proposes TRBD1, but this gene call is untestable without DNA. Germline V gene data show CDR1 as SGHRS and CDR2 as YFSETQ. The CDR3 totals 13 residues. CDR3 protein: CASSLTGAKVQYF.

This chain uses TRBV14 with TRBJ2-5; TCRdb lists TRBD2, though no DNA is available to test this call. CDR1 and CDR2 from the germline V gene are SGHDN and FVKESK. The length of the CDR3 is 15 residues. CDR3 region: CASSQAGGTGETQYF.

This sequence joins TRBV28 and TRBJ2-1; the D call from TCRdb, TRBD2, cannot be confirmed without DNA. Germline CDR1 MDHEN, CDR2 SYDVKM. There are 18 residues in the CDR3. CDR3 in amino acids: CASSRGQPGLAFYNEQFF.

This chain joins TRBV24-1 and TRBJ2-1; TCRdb picks TRBD1, but there is no DNA to check that call. CDR3 length: 13 amino acids. Germline lookup yields CDR1 KGHDR and CDR2 SFDVKD. The CDR3 protein is CATEKTGNYEQFF.

The chain employs TRBV5-1 and TRBJ2-3; TCRdb outputs TRBD1, but without DNA this stays unchecked. This CDR3 region has 14 residues. Germline lookup yields CDR1 SGHRS and CDR2 YFSETQ. CDR3 sequence: CASSPGTSGDTQYF.

The chain couples TRBV10-3 to TRBJ1-3; TCRdb designates TRBD1, a call that cannot be tested without DNA. Germline V lookup: CDR1 ENHRY, CDR2 SYGVKD. The CDR3 runs 16 residues. The CDR3 sequence: CAISSGTVSSGNTIYF.

This chain links TRBV5-4 with TRBJ1-1; the TRBD1 assignment by TCRdb is unverifiable without DNA. The CDR3 totals 15 residues. From germline, CDR1 is SGHNT and CDR2 YYREEE (reference sequence). The CDR3 spells CASSATRGGGTEAFF.

The rearrangement uses TRBV29-1 and TRBJ2-3; TCRdb indicates TRBD1, and absent DNA this call remains unverified. The CDR3 totals 14 residues. Germline CDR1 reads SQVTM; CDR2 reads ANQGSEA. CDR3 region: CSVESRFRADTQYF.

This rearrangement joins TRBV12-3 or TRBV12-4 to TRBJ2-2; TCRdb outputs TRBD2, but without DNA this stays unchecked. The CDR3 is made up of 16 amino acids. CDR3 amino acids: CASSLSGRSNTGELFF.

The CDR3 loop reads CATSEAGTLEAFF. The chain has TRBV24-1 and TRBJ1-1; checking the TCRdb D call of TRBD1 is not possible without DNA. Germline lookup yields CDR1 KGHDR and CDR2 SFDVKD. The CDR3 runs 13 residues.

CDR3 loop: CASSLRETQETQYF. The J gene is TRBJ2-5, the V gene TRBV7-8; the TCRdb D gene call, TRBD2, has no DNA to confirm it. This CDR3 is 14 amino acids long. Germline lookup yields CDR1 SGHVS and CDR2 FQNEAQ. The variable domain in full, with the rest retrieved from reference TRBV7-8 and TRBJ2-5, is GAGVSQSPRYKVAKRGQDVALRCDPISGHVSLFWYQQALGQGPEFLTYFQNEAQLDKSGLPSDRFFAERPEGSVSTLKIQRTQQEDSAVYLCASSLRETQETQYFGPGTRLLVL.

The genes are TRBV20-1 and TRBJ1-4. The CDR3 length is 14 residues. In germline, CDR1 is DFQATT, CDR2 SNEGSKA (reference sequence). The CDR3 is CSARGGGVSEKLFF.

This rearrangement joins TRBV6-1 to TRBJ1-1; TCRdb outputs TRBD1, but without DNA this stays unchecked. This CDR3 has 13 residues. Germline V CDR1 and CDR2: MNHNS, SASEGT. CDR3: CASQVRDTTEAFF.